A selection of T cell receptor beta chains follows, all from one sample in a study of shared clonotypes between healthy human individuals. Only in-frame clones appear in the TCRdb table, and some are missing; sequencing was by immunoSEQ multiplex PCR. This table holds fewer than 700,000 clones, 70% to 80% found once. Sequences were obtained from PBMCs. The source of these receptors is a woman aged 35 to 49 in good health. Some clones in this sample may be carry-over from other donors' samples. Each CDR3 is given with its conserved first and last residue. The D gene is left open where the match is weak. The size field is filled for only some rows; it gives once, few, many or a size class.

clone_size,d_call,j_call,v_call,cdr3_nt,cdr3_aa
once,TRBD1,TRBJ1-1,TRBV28,TGTGCCAGCAGTCATGGCTCCGACAGGGGGCCAGAAGCTTTCTTT,CASSHGSDRGPEAFF
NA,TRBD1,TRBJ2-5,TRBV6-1,TGTGCCAGCAGGTCCGGGACAGCATACCAAGAGACCCAGTACTTC,CASRSGTAYQETQYF
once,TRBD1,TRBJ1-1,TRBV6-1,TGTGCCAGCAGTGAAGTTCTGCCAGGGGGCGCGAGGACTGAAGCTTTCTTT,CASSEVLPGGARTEAFF
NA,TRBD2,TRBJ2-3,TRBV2,TGTGCCAGCAGTGCGGGTAGCGGGAGGGAGTATTTT,CASSAGSGREYF
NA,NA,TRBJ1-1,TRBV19,TGTGCCAGTAGTATAAGGGGGGGACGTATCACTGAAGCTTTCTTT,CASSIRGGRITEAFF
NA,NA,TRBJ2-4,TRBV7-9,TGTGCCAGCAGCAAATCAGACATAAACATTCAGTACTTC,CASSKSDINIQYF
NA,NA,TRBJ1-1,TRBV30,TGTGCCTGGATTCGGGAGGACACTGAAGCTTTCTTT,CAWIREDTEAFF
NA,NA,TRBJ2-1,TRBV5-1,TGCGCCAGCAGCTTGCGCAGCACGGGCAATGAGCAGTTCTTC,CASSLRSTGNEQFF
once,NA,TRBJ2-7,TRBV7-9,TGTGCCAGCAGCTTTAGACTCTACGAGCAGTACTTC,CASSFRLYEQYF
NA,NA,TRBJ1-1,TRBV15,TGTGCCACCAGCAGAGTTGGGACCTCTTTTGAAGCTTTCTTT,CATSRVGTSFEAFF
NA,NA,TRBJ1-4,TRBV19,TGTGCCAGCTCACAGGGTTTTCGGGGTGAAAAACTGTTTTTT,CASSQGFRGEKLFF
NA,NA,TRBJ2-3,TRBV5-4,TGTGCCAGCAGCGCGAGACAGTCAGCTCCCACAGATACGCAGTATTTT,CASSARQSAPTDTQYF
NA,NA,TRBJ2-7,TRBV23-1,TGCGCCAGCAGTCTCAATTCCCGGACCCCCCACTTC,CASSLNSRTPHF
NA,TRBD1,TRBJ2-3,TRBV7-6,TGTGCCAGCAGCTTTTGGACAGGGTCAGGGGATACGCAGTATTTT,CASSFWTGSGDTQYF
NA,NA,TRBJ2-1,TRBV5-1,TGCGCCAGCAGCTTGGACAGGGTGGCTTTGGATGAGCAGTTCTTC,CASSLDRVALDEQFF
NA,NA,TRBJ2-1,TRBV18,TGTGCCAGCTCACCATTAGCGGATTACAATGAGCAGTTCTTC,CASSPLADYNEQFF
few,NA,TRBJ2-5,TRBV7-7,TGTGCCAGCAGTCCGAGCGGAAATCGGGAGACCCAGTACTTC,CASSPSGNRETQYF
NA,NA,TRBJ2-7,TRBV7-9,TGTGCCAGCAGCTTAGGTCTAGGGCGGGTCTCCTACGAGCAGTACTTC,CASSLGLGRVSYEQYF
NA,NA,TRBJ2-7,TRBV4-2,TGTGCCAGCAGCCAAGAAGGGCCTGCCAGAGAGCAGTACTTC,CASSQEGPAREQYF
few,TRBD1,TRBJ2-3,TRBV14,TGTGCCAGCAGCCAACACCCGGGACAGGGGCCTGGAGATACGCAGTATTTT,CASSQHPGQGPGDTQYF
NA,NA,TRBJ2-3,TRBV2,TGTGCCAGCAGTGCATCAGATACGCAGTATTTT,CASSASDTQYF
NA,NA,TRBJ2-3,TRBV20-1,TGCAGCGCTGCAGCAGATACGCAGTATTTT,CSAAADTQYF
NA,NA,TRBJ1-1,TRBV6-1,TGTGCCAGCAGCCTAGAAGGAGATAACACTGAAGCTTTCTTT,CASSLEGDNTEAFF
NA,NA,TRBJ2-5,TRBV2,TGTGCCAGCAAACAGGGCCCAGAGACCCAGTACTTC,CASKQGPETQYF
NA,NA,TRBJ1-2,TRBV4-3,TGCGCCAGCAGCCAAGAGTTTGGGAGGGTACAAAGTAGTGGCTACACCTTC,CASSQEFGRVQSSGYTF
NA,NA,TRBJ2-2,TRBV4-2,TGTGCCAGCAGCCAAGATCCAGGCCAGTACGGGGAGCTGTTTTTT,CASSQDPGQYGELFF
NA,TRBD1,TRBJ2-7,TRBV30,TGTGCCTGGAGTTTGGGACAGAACTACGAGCAGTACTTC,CAWSLGQNYEQYF
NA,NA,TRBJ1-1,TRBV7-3,TGTGCCAGCAGCCTCGACAGCAACACTGAAGCTTTCTTT,CASSLDSNTEAFF
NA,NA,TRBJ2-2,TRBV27,TGTGCCAGCAGTTTATCCAGGATCACCGGGGAGCTGTTTTTT,CASSLSRITGELFF
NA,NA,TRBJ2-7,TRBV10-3,TGTGCCATCAGTGAGTCGGTAGAGCAGTACTTC,CAISESVEQYF
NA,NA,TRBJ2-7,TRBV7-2,TGTGCCAGCAGCCAGCGCCAGGGGGGCGAGCAGTACTTC,CASSQRQGGEQYF
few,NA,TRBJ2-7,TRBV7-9,TGTGCCAGCAGCTTAATCAGCGCCAACAACTACGAGCAGTACTTC,CASSLISANNYEQYF
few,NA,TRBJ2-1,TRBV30,TGTGCCTGGAGTGTCAACAATGAGCAGTTCTTC,CAWSVNNEQFF
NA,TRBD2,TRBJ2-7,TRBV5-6,TGTGCCAGCAAACATGGGGGGGGCTACGAGCAGTACTTC,CASKHGGGYEQYF
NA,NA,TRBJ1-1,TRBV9,TGTGCCAGCAGCGGTGGACAGCCGAACACTGAAGCTTTCTTT,CASSGGQPNTEAFF